Presented here are 21 T cell receptor beta chains from one specimen sequenced in a study of cytomegalovirus exposure and HLA in healthy donors. It was with 60 Vbeta and 13 Jbeta primers that the PCR ran. Sequencing used immunoSEQ multiplex PCR; TCRdb keeps in-frame clones, though not all of them. Among some 200,000 clones listed, about 70% were seen once. Sequences were obtained from PBMCs. The receptors originated from a middle-aged man in good health and CMV-seropositive.

The rearrangement joins TRBV7-6 to TRBJ1-4; tentatively, D is TRBD1 (6 bases). The CDR3 covers 16 residues. Trimming took off 1 base at V and 4 bases at J, with 13 bases between the two ends. The V gene's germline CDR1 is SGHVS and CDR2 FNYEAQ. The CDR3 DNA reads as TGTGCCAGCAGCTTAGAAGCAGGGGCCTATAATGAAAAACTGTTTTTT. Translating gives CASSLEAGAYNEKLFF.

V gene TRBV5-1 combines with J gene TRBJ1-2, with D maybe TRBD1 (6 bases). Between the trimmed V and J ends, which lost 4 bases and 5 bases, there was a span of 21 bases. The CDR3 is 16 amino acids. CDR1 is SGHRS and CDR2 is YFSETQ in the germline V gene. DNA for the CDR3: TGCGCCAGCAGCATCGAGGGGGGGGACATTCAATATGGCTACACCTTC. Translating gives CASSIEGGDIQYGYTF.

The chain carries TRBV4-3 and TRBJ2-7, with no clear D. The CDR3 totals 14 residues. The germline CDR1 and CDR2 sequences are LGHNA and YSLEER. V was clipped by 1 base and J by 0 bases, with 7 bases between them. Here the CDR3 reads CASSQGSGSYEQYF. CDR3 nucleotide sequence: TGCGCCAGCAGCCAAGGATCCGGCTCCTACGAGCAGTACTTC.

This clone appeared a single time. The V and J genes are TRBV6-5 and TRBJ2-7; D may be TRBD1 (6 bases). The CDR3 totals 14 residues. Germline loops: CDR1 MNHEY, CDR2 SVGAGI. Between the trimmed V and J ends, which lost 5 bases and 6 bases, there was a span of 17 bases. Written as DNA, the CDR3 is TGTGCCAGCAGTCTGTCAGGGGTACTCTCCGAGCAGTACTTC. Protein product: CASSLSGVLSEQYF.

The chain joins TRBV5-4 to TRBJ2-2; 13 nucleotides line up with TRBD2. Germline CDR1 is SGHNT and CDR2 is YYREEE (reference sequence). CDR3 length: 19 amino acids. With V trimmed by 4 bases and J by 5 bases, 14 bases remained unmatched. The CDR3 here is CASSRRGGLAGLGTGELFF. The CDR3 DNA sequence: TGTGCCAGCAGCCGCCGTGGGGGACTAGCGGGGCTTGGGACCGGGGAGCTGTTTTTT.

In this sample, this clone turned up once. This chain links TRBV11-3 with TRBJ2-1; a weak D match, TRBD1 (5 bases). The V and J ends lost 0 bases and 9 bases respectively, with 12 bases between them. The CDR3 consists of 14 residues. CDR1 SGHNT and CDR2 YENEEA come from the germline V gene. CDR3 in amino acids: CASSLDGAGPEQFF. CDR3 DNA sequence: TGTGCCAGCAGCTTAGATGGGGCCGGGCCTGAGCAGTTCTTC.

The chain employs TRBV27 and TRBJ2-1; 9 bases match TRBD1. V lost 1 base and J lost 3; bases outside the gene matches: 7. CDR3 size: 17 residues. CDR1 and CDR2 (germline): MNHEY, SMNVEV (reference sequence). CDR3 in DNA: TGTGCCAGCAGTTTATTGTCGACAGGGGGTGGCTACAATGAGCAGTTCTTC. Translating it yields CASSLLSTGGGYNEQFF.

V is TRBV6-1 and J is TRBJ2-5, with 7 positions matching TRBD1. Matching the DNA end better, TRBJ2-7 makes the J call doubtful. The CDR3 has 13 amino acids. CDR1 is MNHNS, CDR2 SASEGT, per germline. The CDR3 nucleotides are TGTGCCAGTACCAAAGACAGGGCTTACGAGCAGTACTTC. This translates into CASTKDRAYEQYF.

V is TRBV5-1 and J is TRBJ2-3, with D hard to call. Germline V lookup: CDR1 SGHRS, CDR2 YFSETQ. This CDR3 is 15 amino acids long. Trimming removed 0 bases from V and 1 base from J, with 9 bases in between. The CDR3 here is CASSLALSGTDTQYF. DNA for the CDR3: TGCGCCAGCAGCTTGGCCTTGAGCGGCACAGATACGCAGTATTTT.

The chain employs TRBV5-1 and TRBJ2-5; TRBD1 agrees at 7 bases. J was trimmed by 3 bases and V by 4 bases; bases with no gene match: 12. This CDR3 contains 16 residues. Germline assignment: CDR1 SGHRS and CDR2 YFSETQ. The DNA for the CDR3 is TGCGCCAGCAGCACCACAGCACAGGGGAAAAAAGAGACCCAGTACTTC. Translated, it gives CASSTTAQGKKETQYF.

This rearrangement joins TRBV28 to TRBJ2-1; TRBD2 is a possible D gene (6 bases). V gave up 2 bases and J gave up 8 bases, with 10 bases separating them. The CDR3 is 13 amino acids. Germline V gives CDR1 MDHEN, CDR2 SYDVKM. CDR3 region: CASSLAGRYEQFF. In DNA, the CDR3 is TGTGCCAGCAGTTTAGCGGGGCGGTATGAGCAGTTCTTC. The full variable domain, in which reference TRBV28 and TRBJ2-1 provide the parts outside the CDR3, is DVKVTQSSRYLVKRTGEKVFLECVQDMDHENMFWYRQDPGLGLRLIYFSYDVKMKEKGDIPEGYSVSREKKERFSLILESASTNQTSMYLCASSLAGRYEQFFGPGTRLTVL.

As regards this clone: This specimen includes other DNA sequences encoding the same CDR3. The rearrangement joins TRBV9 to TRBJ1-2, with D maybe TRBD1 (5 bases). V was shortened by 0 bases and J by 4 bases, with 13 bases between the two germline ends. Germline values: CDR1 SGDLS, CDR2 YYNGEE. The CDR3 is 15 residues long. The CDR3 nucleotides are TGTGCCAGCAGCGTAGCAACAGGACACCCCTATGGCTACACCTTC. It encodes CASSVATGHPYGYTF.

The chain recombines TRBV5-5 with TRBJ2-5; a weak D match, TRBD1 (5 bases). Trimming took 3 bases from V and 1 from J, leaving 10 bases between them. This CDR3 is built from 14 residues. Per germline, CDR1 SGHKS and CDR2 YYEKEE (reference sequence). In DNA form, the CDR3 reads TGTGCCAGCAGCTCCGGGCAGGGCCAAGAGACCCAGTACTTC. It encodes CASSSGQGQETQYF. The full variable domain, completed using reference TRBV5-5 and TRBJ2-5, is DAGVTQSPTHLIKTRGQQVTLRCSPISGHKSVSWYQQVLGQGPQFIFQYYEKEERGRGNFPDRFSARQFPNYSSELNVNALLLGDSALYLCASSSGQGQETQYFGPGTRLLVL.

This clone came up a few times. V usage is TRBV5-1 and J usage is TRBJ1-3; D not resolved. Germline CDR1 SGHRS, CDR2 YFSETQ. Trimming cost V 0 bases and J 4 bases, with 11 bases left between them. This CDR3 comprises 15 residues. CDR3 coding DNA: TGCGCCAGCAGCTTGGCCTTAGGACTAGGAAACACCATATATTTT. Translation: CASSLALGLGNTIYF.

The chain carries TRBV13 and TRBJ1-1, with TRBD1 matching 8 bases. Germline CDR1 PRHDT, CDR2 FYEKMQ (reference sequence). The CDR3 has 14 residues. Germline trimming cut 3 bases from V and 1 base from J; bases unmatched to any gene: 1. The CDR3, as DNA: TGTGCCAGCAGCTTTGGACAGGGGAACACTGAAGCTTTCTTT. Encoded protein: CASSFGQGNTEAFF. Full variable domain (remainder filled in from reference TRBV13 and TRBJ1-1): AAGVIQSPRHLIKEKRETATLKCYPIPRHDTVYWYQQGPGQDPQFLISFYEKMQSDKGSIPDRFSAQQFSDYHSELNMSSLELGDSALYFCASSFGQGNTEAFFGQGTRLTVV.

Only a few counts were recorded for this clone. The rearrangement joins TRBV7-9 to TRBJ2-1; 11 nucleotides align to TRBD2. There are 15 residues in the CDR3. V lost 6 bases, J lost 7 bases, and 8 bases stayed unmatched. Germline CDR1 is SEHNR and CDR2 is FQNEAQ (reference sequence). CDR3 residues: CASRSGLAVLNEQFF. CDR3 DNA: TGTGCCAGCAGATCGGGACTAGCGGTTTTAAATGAGCAGTTCTTC.

V usage is TRBV5-1 and J usage is TRBJ1-1, with D possibly being TRBD1 (5 bases). CDR3 length equals 14 residues. Trimming removed 4 bases from V and 0 bases from J, with 10 bases in between. Germline V gene sequence: CDR1 SGHRS, CDR2 YFSETQ. The CDR3 DNA sequence: TGCGCCAGCAGCGCCAACAGGATGAACACTGAAGCTTTCTTT. Translating gives CASSANRMNTEAFF. Looking up the rest from reference TRBV5-1 and TRBJ1-1 gives the full variable domain: KAGVTQTPRYLIKTRGQQVTLSCSPISGHRSVSWYQQTPGQGLQFLFEYFSETQRNKGNFPGRFSGRQFSNSRSEMNVSTLELGDSALYLCASSANRMNTEAFFGQGTRLTVV.

This clone was recorded a few times. The gene calls are TRBV27 and TRBJ2-3; TRBD1 aligns across 7 bases. Germline assignment: CDR1 MNHEY and CDR2 SMNVEV (reference sequence). The CDR3 extends over 16 amino acids. The CDR3 DNA sequence: TGTGTTGAACAATGGGGCGGACAGGTATTTGCAGATACGCAGTATTTT. Translation gives CVEQWGGQVFADTQYF.

The rearrangement uses TRBV9 and TRBJ1-3, with 10 bases aligning to TRBD1. This CDR3 is 15 amino acids long. Germline assignment: CDR1 SGDLS and CDR2 YYNGEE. V dropped 4 bases and J dropped 4; count of bases not matched to a gene: 5. The CDR3 nucleotides read TGTGCCAGCAGCACAAAGACAGGGGGCGGAAACACCATATATTTT. This codes for CASSTKTGGGNTIYF.

The rearrangement links TRBV10-3 to TRBJ1-3, with D uncertain. The CDR3 loop spans 11 amino acids. V was pared by 7 bases and J by 8 bases, with 9 bases between. CDR1 and CDR2 (germline): ENHRY, SYGVKD. CDR3 DNA: TGTGCCATCATTCGTAACTACACCATATATTTT. Residues: CAIIRNYTIYF.

This CDR3 is CASNFQVGETGELFF. DNA for the CDR3: TGTGCCAGTAACTTTCAGGTGGGTGAAACCGGGGAGCTGTTTTTT. The chain carries TRBV6-5 and TRBJ2-2; D gene unclear. CDR3 size: 15 residues. Germline V gene lookup returns CDR1 MNHEY and CDR2 SVGAGI. Trimming left V 9 bases short and J 5 bases short, with 19 bases between.